These 20 T cell receptor beta chains came from one sample sequenced in a study of CD8+CD57+ T cells in acquired aplastic anemia. Profiles of TCR beta VDJ and CDR3 were generated from a genomic DNA template. TCRdb processed the reads anew with MiXCR; each CDR3 protein has one entry. The table shows 450,000 to 600,000 distinct CDR3 sequences, with about a third occurring only once. Sequencing was done on patients that had shown CD8+CD57+ cell expansion by flow cytometry. Source material: sorted CD4+, CD8+, or CD8+CD57+ T cells (not recorded which) from PBMCs. Receptor source: a human donor with aplastic anemia.

This clonotype was counted between two and nine times. As DNA, the CDR3 is TGTGCCAGCAGTGCCCGCTTGTCAGATACGCAGTATTTT. Amino acid sequence: CASSARLSDTQYF. This chain joins TRBV2 and TRBJ2-3; no definite D call. V shed 4 bases and J shed 4 bases, with 9 bases lying between them. CDR1 is SNHLY, CDR2 FYNNEI, per germline. This CDR3 is built from 13 residues.

As for this clonotype: One end of the junction does not line up with germline, which may come from a read error. The chain has TRBV10-3 and TRBJ1-1; D perhaps matches TRBD1 (5 bases). This CDR3 has 15 residues. The germline V gene encodes CDR1 ENHRY and CDR2 SYGVKD. CDR3 residues: CASSSLGGRNTEAFF. CDR3 nucleotide sequence: TGTGCCAGCAGTAGTTTGGGGGGACGGAACACTGAAGCTTTCTTT.

This clonotype occurred a few times. Since a much larger clone is just one base distant, this may be a read error. This chain uses TRBV7-3 with TRBJ2-3, with D possibly TRBD2 on 5 matching bases. Germline V gives CDR1 SGHTA, CDR2 FQGTGA. The CDR3 has 12 residues. V was shortened by 4 bases and J by 8 bases, with 10 bases between the two germline ends. DNA for the CDR3: TGTGCCAGCAGCTCTCAAGGAGGTACGCAGTATTTT. This translates into CASSSQGGTQYF.

The chain carries TRBV7-2 and TRBJ2-3; D possibly matches TRBD1 or TRBD2 (6 bases each). This CDR3 has 14 amino acids. V was pared by 7 bases and J by 2 bases, with 13 bases between. Germline V gene sequence: CDR1 SGHTA, CDR2 FQGNSA. The CDR3 bases are TGTGCCAGCACCAAGAGGGGGGCCACAGATACGCAGTATTTT. It translates to CASTKRGATDTQYF. Filled out from reference TRBV7-2 and TRBJ2-3, the complete variable domain reads GAGVSQSPSNKVTEKGKDVELRCDPISGHTALYWYRQSLGQGLEFLIYFQGNSAPDKSGLPSDRFSAERTGGSVSTLTIQRTQQEDSAVYLCASTKRGATDTQYFGPGTRLTVL.

This clonotype has only a few counts. The V gene is TRBV4-2, the J gene TRBJ1-4; the D gene is possibly TRBD1 (6 bases). V dropped 3 bases and J dropped 10 bases, with 9 bases sitting between them. Germline V CDR1 and CDR2: LGHNA, YNFKEQ. The CDR3 is 12 amino acids. The CDR3 DNA sequence: TGTGCCAGCAGCCACATCAGGGGAAAACTGTTTTTT. This codes for CASSHIRGKLFF.

This clonotype has at least ten counts. This sequence joins TRBV7-9 and TRBJ2-5; D gene uncertain. Germline CDR1 and CDR2: SEHNR and FQNEAQ (reference sequence). The CDR3 covers 16 residues. Trimming cost V 8 bases and J 4 bases, with 23 bases left between them. CDR3 protein: CASQAGEGRPTETQYF. The CDR3 coding sequence is TGTGCCAGCCAAGCTGGGGAAGGGCGGCCTACAGAGACCCAGTACTTC.

This clonotype came up a few times. The chain links TRBV25-1 to TRBJ2-7; TRBD1 is a possible D gene (7 bases). Germline CDR1 and CDR2: MGHDK and SYGVNS. V was clipped by 5 bases and J by 4 bases, with 18 bases between them. The CDR3 covers 15 residues. Here the CDR3 reads CASSRTGEAIYEQYF. CDR3 bases: TGTGCCAGCAGTCGAACAGGGGAGGCGATTTACGAGCAGTACTTC.

This clonotype was seen a few times. V gene TRBV13 combines with J gene TRBJ2-1; 7 bases are a match to TRBD2. J gave up 4 bases and V 5 bases, and 8 bases lay outside the gene matches. Per the germline V gene, CDR1 is PRHDT and CDR2 is FYEKMQ (reference sequence). The CDR3 is made up of 15 amino acids. The CDR3 spells CASSAPSGIYNEQFF. CDR3 coding DNA: TGTGCCAGCAGCGCCCCCAGCGGGATTTACAATGAGCAGTTCTTC.

The gene calls are TRBV15 and TRBJ2-1; the D gene is possibly TRBD1 (5 bases). V gave up 1 base and J gave up 1 base, with 11 bases separating them. Germline values: CDR1 LNHNV, CDR2 YYDKDF (reference sequence). CDR3 size: 16 residues. The CDR3 coding sequence is TGTGCCACCAGCAGAGCGGCAGGGTTGTCCTACAATGAGCAGTTCTTC. Its protein product is CATSRAAGLSYNEQFF. Full variable domain (rest looked up from reference TRBV15 and TRBJ2-1): DAMVIQNPRYQVTQFGKPVTLSCSQTLNHNVMYWYQQKSSQAPKLLFHYYDKDFNNEADTPDNFQSRRPNTSFCFLDIRSPGLGDTAMYLCATSRAAGLSYNEQFFGPGTRLTVL.

For this clonotype: Being one base from a much bigger clone, this may be a read error. V is TRBV2 and J is TRBJ1-4; no reliable D call. Per germline, CDR1 SNHLY and CDR2 FYNNEI. V was cut by 10 bases and J by 6 bases, with 18 bases left in between. CDR3 length equals 14 residues. DNA of the CDR3: TGTGCCACCAGACAAGACGGTAATGATGAAAAACTGTTTTTT. It is translated as CATRQDGNDEKLFF.

In its sample, this clonotype was seen many times. The chain has TRBV7-6 and TRBJ2-3; possible D gene TRBD2, 6 bases. V lost 5 bases and J 0 bases, leaving 15 bases between the germline ends. The CDR3 totals 16 residues. Per the germline V gene, CDR1 is SGHVS and CDR2 is FNYEAQ. The CDR3, as DNA: TGTGCCAGCAGCATTGACGGGACTCTTAGCACAGATACGCAGTATTTT. This translates into CASSIDGTLSTDTQYF.

CDR3 sequence: CSARDSGYNEQYF. In DNA form, the CDR3 reads TGCAGTGCTAGAGATTCCGGGTACAATGAGCAGTACTTC. V gene TRBV20-1 combines with J gene TRBJ2-7; D unresolved. The CDR3 sequence is 13 residues long. CDR1 and CDR2 (germline): DFQATT, SNEGSKA (reference sequence). V was trimmed by 0 bases and J by 7 bases, leaving 13 bases between them.

This clonotype was counted a few times. The rearrangement joins TRBV6-1 to TRBJ2-7; 7 positions agree with TRBD1. V shed 4 bases, J shed 6 bases, and the junction held 12 bases outside the gene matches. This CDR3 is 15 amino acids long. Per germline, CDR1 MNHNS and CDR2 SASEGT. In DNA, the CDR3 is TGTGCCAGCAGTGGCAAACAGGGGACCCTCGGCGAGCAGTACTTC. Amino acid sequence: CASSGKQGTLGEQYF.

This CDR3 is CAIRGTGGSYQPQHF. CDR3 nucleotide sequence: TGTGCCATCAGGGGGACAGGGGGCAGCTATCAGCCCCAGCATTTT. This rearrangement joins TRBV10-3 to TRBJ1-5, with 12 bases identical to TRBD1. V was pared by 6 bases and J by 5 bases, with 5 bases of the junction left unmatched. This CDR3 is 15 amino acids long. Per germline, CDR1 ENHRY and CDR2 SYGVKD.

This clonotype was counted at least ten times. The chain is built from TRBV5-4 and TRBJ1-2, with a possible D match to TRBD1 (5 bases). Germline V gene data show CDR1 as SGHNT and CDR2 as YYREEE (reference sequence). V lost 3 bases and J lost 7, with 10 bases in between. This CDR3 spans 12 amino acids. This CDR3 reads CASSSGLGGYTF. In DNA form, the CDR3 reads TGTGCCAGCAGCTCGGGACTAGGTGGCTACACCTTC.

As concerns this clonotype: Relative to the germline gene, one junction end is altered; a read error may explain this. J is TRBJ2-5 and V is TRBV2; 7 nucleotides line up with TRBD1. Germline assignment: CDR1 SNHLY and CDR2 FYNNEI. This CDR3 contains 13 residues. In DNA form, the CDR3 reads TGTGCCAGCAGTGATGACAGGGAAGAGACCCTGTACTTC. This codes for CASSDDREETLYF.

The table lists this clonotype with many counts. J is TRBJ1-2 and V is TRBV7-8; possible D gene TRBD1, 5 bases. The V gene's germline CDR1 is SGHVS and CDR2 FQNEAQ. Between the trimmed V and J ends, which lost 5 bases and 2 bases, there was a span of 15 bases. The CDR3 is 15 amino acids. This CDR3 is CASSTRGRVNYGYTF. The CDR3 nucleotides read TGTGCCAGCAGCACCCGGGGGAGAGTCAACTATGGCTACACCTTC.

Ten or more counts support this clonotype. The J gene is TRBJ1-2, the V gene TRBV7-2, with D possibly TRBD1 on 6 matching bases. The CDR3 runs 14 residues. V was shortened by 2 bases and J by 8 bases, with 15 bases between the two germline ends. Germline values: CDR1 SGHTA, CDR2 FQGNSA. The CDR3, as DNA: TGTGCCAGCAGCTTACCCGGGGGGGCTTGGGGCTACACCTTC. Translation: CASSLPGGAWGYTF.

As regards this clonotype: The DNA is left out, because the CDR3 cannot be placed on it with certainty; the CDR3 is given as TCRdb lists it. This sequence joins TRBV20-1 and TRBJ2-1; the table assigns TRBD1, which was not confirmed against the DNA. CDR1 is DFQATT and CDR2 is SNEGSKA in the germline V gene (reference sequence). The CDR3 is made up of 15 amino acids, end residues included. The CDR3 spells CSARTFGPGGNEQFF.

The chain recombines TRBV30 with TRBJ1-5, with D unclear. The CDR3 contains 12 residues. The germline V gene encodes CDR1 GTSNPN and CDR2 SVGIG (reference sequence). Trimming removed 0 bases at V and 6 bases at J, with 6 bases between. CDR3 loop: CAWSVLGQPQHF. CDR3 nucleotides: TGTGCCTGGAGTGTACTAGGTCAGCCCCAGCATTTT.